Below, 18 T cell receptor beta chains from the same sample are listed, as sequenced in a study of T cell responses to AZD1222 COVID-19 vaccine. Produced via immunoSEQ multiplex PCR; TCRdb's table is partial and in-frame only. The data hold over 70,000 clones, with 70% to 80% observed a single time. The sample consisted of peripheral blood, taken 28 days after the second dose of the MenACWY control vaccine. The receptors here all came from an adult who received the MenACWY meningococcal vaccine as a control.

The chain employs TRBV19 and TRBJ1-5, with unresolved D. Trimming pared 7 bases from V and 8 bases from J, leaving 18 bases between. CDR3 length: 14 residues. The germline CDR1 and CDR2 sequences are LNHDA and SQIVND (reference sequence). The CDR3 here is CASTLGPDLKPQHF. As DNA, the CDR3 is TGTGCCAGTACCCTAGGACCGGACCTAAAGCCCCAGCATTTT.

The rearrangement links TRBV6-5 to TRBJ1-5, with D tentatively TRBD1 (5 bases). The germline V gene has CDR1 MNHEY and CDR2 SVGAGI. Between the trimmed V and J ends, which lost 5 bases and 4 bases, there was a span of 9 bases. The CDR3 has 13 residues. The CDR3 loop is CASSMGRNQPQHF. CDR3 sequence (DNA): TGTGCCAGCAGTATGGGACGGAATCAGCCCCAGCATTTT.

The chain combines TRBV6-5 with TRBJ1-2; 9 bases match TRBD1. The CDR3 length is 15 residues. Germline lookup yields CDR1 MNHEY and CDR2 SVGAGI. Trimming at V came to 2 bases and at J to 6 bases, leaving 7 bases not matched to a gene. CDR3 in DNA: TGTGCCAGCAGTTACCACGGACAGGGGATTGATGGCTACACCTTC. This codes for CASSYHGQGIDGYTF.

The chain links TRBV2 to TRBJ2-1; the match to TRBD2 covers 11 bases. Germline trimming cut 6 bases from V and 9 bases from J; bases unmatched to any gene: 7. The CDR3 covers 14 residues. Germline loops: CDR1 SNHLY, CDR2 FYNNEI. The CDR3 here is CASRLAGEVGEQFF. CDR3 DNA: TGTGCCAGCAGACTAGCGGGAGAGGTAGGTGAGCAGTTCTTC.

CDR3 in amino acids: CASSAANSGNTIYF. The DNA for the CDR3 is TGTGCCAGTAGTGCAGCCAACTCTGGAAACACCATATATTTT. The J gene is TRBJ1-3, the V gene TRBV19; D is unclear. The CDR3 runs to 14 residues. Germline loops: CDR1 LNHDA, CDR2 SQIVND (reference sequence). The V and J ends lost 5 bases and 0 bases respectively, with 8 bases between them.

The chain carries TRBV7-2 and TRBJ1-2; a possible D gene is TRBD1 (6 bases). The CDR3 sequence is 15 residues long. Germline assignment: CDR1 SGHTA and CDR2 FQGNSA. Trimming pared 5 bases from V and 7 bases from J, leaving 20 bases between. The CDR3 loop is CASSKFTTGGTGYTF. CDR3 in DNA: TGTGCCAGCAGCAAATTTACGACAGGCGGAACTGGCTACACCTTC.

The chain couples TRBV7-3 to TRBJ2-3, with D possibly called TRBD1 or TRBD2 (5 bases each). Germline-derived CDR1 and CDR2 are SGHTA and FQGTGA. The CDR3 is 16 amino acids. V was trimmed by 2 bases and J by 0 bases, leaving 12 bases between them. CDR3 in amino acids: CASSLSGDGSTDTQYF. DNA of the CDR3: TGTGCCAGCAGCTTATCCGGGGACGGTAGCACAGATACGCAGTATTTT. Based on the CDR3 plus reference TRBV7-3 and TRBJ2-3, the full variable domain is GAGVSQTPSNKVTEKGKYVELRCDPISGHTALYWYRQSLGQGPEFLIYFQGTGAADDSGLPNDRFFAVRPEGSVSTLKIQRTERGDSAVYLCASSLSGDGSTDTQYFGPGTRLTVL.

CDR3 loop: CASSFSWADGYTF. In DNA, the CDR3 is TGTGCCAGCAGTTTCAGCTGGGCCGATGGCTACACCTTC. This chain uses TRBV12-3 or TRBV12-4 with TRBJ1-2, with no clear D. The CDR3 extends over 13 amino acids. Deletions cut 3 bases from V and 6 bases from J, with 11 bases between.

The chain employs TRBV18 and TRBJ1-3, with D hard to call. This CDR3 region has 15 residues. The V gene lost 3 bases and the J gene lost 4 bases, with 13 bases spanning the gap. Germline V gene sequence: CDR1 KGHSH, CDR2 LQKENI. This chain's CDR3 is CASSPYEGGGNTIYF. The DNA of the CDR3 is TGTGCCAGCTCACCTTATGAGGGAGGCGGAAACACCATATATTTT.

The chain employs TRBV27 and TRBJ2-1; 11 bases line up with TRBD2. J lost 7 bases, V lost 4 bases, and 0 bases had no gene match. Germline lookup yields CDR1 MNHEY and CDR2 SMNVEV (reference sequence). The CDR3 covers 13 residues. The CDR3 sequence: CASSWTSGNEQFF. CDR3 DNA: TGTGCCAGCAGTTGGACTAGCGGGAATGAGCAGTTCTTC.

The chain has TRBV9 and TRBJ1-1, with D tentatively TRBD1 (5 bases). This CDR3 is built from 16 residues. The germline CDR1 and CDR2 sequences are SGDLS and YYNGEE. Trimming pared 3 bases from V and 3 bases from J, leaving 18 bases between. DNA of the CDR3: TGTGCCAGCAGCGAGGGGAGTTTAGGTAAGGACACTGAAGCTTTCTTT. This encodes CASSEGSLGKDTEAFF. The complete variable domain, with remaining parts taken from reference TRBV9 and TRBJ1-1, reads DSGVTQTPKHLITATGQRVTLRCSPRSGDLSVYWYQQSLDQGLQFLIQYYNGEERAKGNILERFSAQQFPDLHSELNLSSLELGDSALYFCASSEGSLGKDTEAFFGQGTRLTVV.

This clone has a single count. V gene TRBV5-1 combines with J gene TRBJ2-5; tentatively, D is TRBD1 (6 bases). Germline loops: CDR1 SGHRS, CDR2 YFSETQ. There are 14 residues in the CDR3. V was shortened by 4 bases and J by 2 bases, with 12 bases between the two germline ends. In nucleotides, the CDR3 is TGCGCCAGCAGCGTCCGGACAGTACAAGAGACCCAGTACTTC. Its protein product is CASSVRTVQETQYF.

The chain employs TRBV6-5 and TRBJ2-1; D is unresolved. V was cut by 6 bases and J by 1 base, with 7 bases left in between. Germline assignment: CDR1 MNHEY and CDR2 SVGAGI. CDR3 length: 13 amino acids. The CDR3 bases are TGTGCCAGCAGAACCGGGTCCTACAATGAGCAGTTCTTC. Its translation: CASRTGSYNEQFF.

This chain joins TRBV9 and TRBJ1-6; 9 bases map to TRBD1. The J segment lost 8 bases and the V segment lost 4 bases, leaving 7 bases of the junction unmatched. CDR1 is SGDLS and CDR2 is YYNGEE in the germline V gene. The CDR3 spans 15 residues. The CDR3 loop reads CASSQGTGSYSPLHF. For the CDR3, the DNA is TGTGCCAGCAGCCAAGGGACAGGGAGCTATTCACCCCTCCACTTT.

This clone was observed a few times. This rearrangement joins TRBV4-3 to TRBJ2-5; a possible D gene is TRBD1 (5 bases). Germline-derived CDR1 and CDR2 are LGHNA and YSLEER. Trimming left V 0 bases short and J 5 bases short, with 13 bases between. The CDR3 spans 15 residues. The CDR3 sequence is CASSQDPAGKETQYF. DNA for the CDR3: TGCGCCAGCAGCCAAGATCCCGCAGGGAAGGAGACCCAGTACTTC.

The rearrangement links TRBV19 to TRBJ2-7; 7 positions agree with TRBD1. The trim removed 5 bases at V and 3 bases at J, leaving 4 bases unmatched. This CDR3 has 13 amino acids. From germline, CDR1 is LNHDA and CDR2 SQIVND (reference sequence). Here the CDR3 reads CASSANRGYEQYF. CDR3 bases: TGTGCCAGTAGTGCCAACAGGGGCTACGAGCAGTACTTC.

This chain uses TRBV2 with TRBJ2-7; the D gene could be TRBD1 or TRBD2 (5 bases each). This CDR3 has 12 amino acids. Germline V gene sequence: CDR1 SNHLY, CDR2 FYNNEI. V was shortened by 8 bases and J by 7 bases, with 15 bases between the two germline ends. CDR3 DNA: TGTGCCAGCGGTGGGGGACCCAGGGAGCAGTACTTC. Protein product: CASGGGPREQYF.

The genes are TRBV4-3 and TRBJ1-2; D gene unclear. With 1 base removed from V and 0 bases from J, the gap between germline ends came to 12 bases. CDR1 and CDR2 (germline): LGHNA, YSLEER. There are 16 residues in the CDR3. The CDR3: CASSQGHGAANYGYTF. The CDR3 DNA follows: TGCGCCAGCAGCCAAGGACACGGTGCAGCTAACTATGGCTACACCTTC.